The 18 T cell receptor beta chains in this list originate from one sample, sequenced in a study of T cell responses to AZD1222 COVID-19 vaccine. Produced via immunoSEQ multiplex PCR; TCRdb's table is partial and in-frame only. The sample includes 160,000 or so clones, around nine tenths of them seen just once. This specimen was peripheral blood, taken 28 days after the second AZD1222 dose. These receptors came from an adult who received the AZD1222 COVID-19 vaccine.

The chain is built from TRBV6-1 and TRBJ1-2; D might be TRBD1 (5 bases). This CDR3 spans 13 amino acids. V lost 2 bases and J lost 8, with 12 bases in between. CDR1 is MNHNS and CDR2 is SASEGT in the germline V gene. CDR3 amino acids: CASSENGGEGYTF. The CDR3 DNA reads TGTGCCAGCAGTGAAAATGGAGGGGAGGGCTACACCTTC.

The rearrangement links TRBV5-4 to TRBJ2-6; tentatively, D is TRBD2 (7 bases). Germline V gene lookup returns CDR1 SGHNT and CDR2 YYREEE (reference sequence). Trimming cost V 4 bases and J 0 bases, with 17 bases left between them. The CDR3 consists of 18 residues. CDR3 in amino acids: CASSARGAASSGANVLTF. CDR3 nucleotides: TGTGCCAGCAGCGCTCGGGGGGCCGCCTCCTCTGGGGCCAACGTCCTGACTTTC. The full variable domain, its missing parts supplied by reference TRBV5-4 and TRBJ2-6, is ETGVTQSPTHLIKTRGQQVTLRCSSQSGHNTVSWYQQALGQGPQFIFQYYREEENGRGNFPPRFSGLQFPNYSSELNVNALELDDSALYLCASSARGAASSGANVLTFGAGSRLTVL.

This chain uses TRBV6-2 or TRBV6-3 with TRBJ1-2; no definite D call. The CDR3 runs to 16 residues. The V end lost 2 bases, the J end lost 2 bases, and 15 bases lay between the germline ends. CDR1 and CDR2 from the germline V gene are MNHEY and SVGEGT. The CDR3 protein is CASSYGVSTGNYGYTF. The CDR3 bases are TGTGCCAGCAGTTACGGAGTATCGACGGGGAACTATGGCTACACCTTC.

The chain uses TRBV4-1 and TRBJ2-5; tentative D call: TRBD2 (7 bases). Per germline, CDR1 MGHRA and CDR2 YSYEKL. CDR3 length: 15 amino acids. V was trimmed by 4 bases and J by 5 bases, leaving 17 bases between them. In DNA, the CDR3 is TGCGCCAGCAGCCCCTCCGGGGGGCCGGTCGAGACCCAGTACTTC. Its protein is CASSPSGGPVETQYF.

This clone is a singleton in its sample. The CDR3 DNA reads as TGTGCCAGTAGTATAGATCTGGGGGGAACCTACGAGCAGTACTTC. It is translated as CASSIDLGGTYEQYF. The chain combines TRBV19 with TRBJ2-7; TRBD2 is a possible D gene (6 bases). The V and J ends lost 0 bases and 2 bases respectively, with 11 bases between them. Germline loops: CDR1 LNHDA, CDR2 SQIVND (reference sequence). The CDR3 contains 15 residues.

The chain has TRBV2 and TRBJ1-5, with a tentative D call TRBD1 (6 bases). V was pared by 6 bases and J by 3 bases, with 12 bases between. This CDR3 contains 14 residues. In germline, CDR1 is SNHLY, CDR2 FYNNEI. CDR3 protein: CASSARQVNQPQHF. CDR3 nucleotide sequence: TGTGCCAGCAGCGCTAGACAGGTCAATCAGCCCCAGCATTTT.

The CDR3 region is CATSAGLGPDTQYF. The CDR3 DNA is TGTGCCACCAGTGCAGGGCTGGGGCCAGATACGCAGTATTTT. The gene calls are TRBV24-1 and TRBJ2-3, with D possibly matching TRBD1 (5 bases). V was cut by 5 bases and J by 4 bases, with 12 bases left in between. CDR1 KGHDR and CDR2 SFDVKD come from the germline V gene. CDR3 length: 14 amino acids.

This clone was detected only once. This rearrangement joins TRBV15 to TRBJ1-2; maybe TRBD1 (5 bases). Germline CDR1 is LNHNV and CDR2 is YYDKDF (reference sequence). The V and J ends lost 7 bases and 5 bases respectively, with 20 bases between them. The CDR3 is made up of 15 amino acids. CDR3 coding DNA: TGTGCCACCACCTACGGGGCAGGAGGAGGGTATGGCTACACCTTC. Its translation is CATTYGAGGGYGYTF.

The V and J genes are TRBV29-1 and TRBJ2-1; the match to TRBD2 covers 9 bases. The ends lost 5 bases at V and 0 bases at J; junction bases unmatched: 8. In germline, CDR1 is SQVTM, CDR2 ANQGSEA. CDR3 length: 16 residues. Written as DNA, the CDR3 is TGCAGCGTTCAAAGCTTACTAGCGGGCTCCTACAATGAGCAGTTCTTC. This encodes CSVQSLLAGSYNEQFF.

The chain carries TRBV19 and TRBJ2-2; 12 nucleotides line up with TRBD2. Trimming at V came to 7 bases and at J to 5 bases, leaving 8 bases not matched to a gene. Germline values: CDR1 LNHDA, CDR2 SQIVND (reference sequence). The CDR3 is made up of 16 amino acids. CDR3 amino acids: CASKVILAGGTGELFF. In DNA, the CDR3 is TGTGCCAGTAAAGTTATCCTAGCGGGGGGGACCGGGGAGCTGTTTTTT.

Here the CDR3 DNA reads TGTGCCAGCAGCCGACTGCGGGGGTACCAAGAGACCCAGTACTTC. It is translated as CASSRLRGYQETQYF. The chain carries TRBV7-9 and TRBJ2-5; the match to TRBD2 covers 7 bases. The CDR3 length is 15 residues. V was clipped by 5 bases and J by 0 bases; unmatched bases: 6. CDR1 and CDR2 from the germline V gene are SEHNR and FQNEAQ (reference sequence).

The chain employs TRBV5-6 and TRBJ1-5; tentative D call: TRBD1 (5 bases). V was trimmed by 4 bases and J by 3 bases, leaving 11 bases between them. Germline V gene sequence: CDR1 SGHDT, CDR2 YYEEEE. The CDR3 spans 14 residues. This chain's CDR3 is CASSRDRNNQPQHF. DNA of the CDR3: TGTGCCAGCAGCCGAGACAGAAACAATCAGCCCCAGCATTTT.

This sequence joins TRBV6-1 and TRBJ2-7; TRBD1 is a possible D gene (5 bases). Deletions cut 3 bases from V and 3 bases from J, with 15 bases between. Looked up from germline, CDR1 is MNHNS and CDR2 is SASEGT. This CDR3 is 15 amino acids long. The CDR3 spells CASSDPGHGGYEQYF. DNA of the CDR3: TGTGCCAGCAGTGATCCCGGACACGGCGGCTACGAGCAGTACTTC.

The J gene is TRBJ1-2, the V gene TRBV9, with a possible D match to TRBD1 (6 bases). V lost 7 bases and J 6 bases, leaving 16 bases between the germline ends. CDR3 length: 13 amino acids. Germline V gives CDR1 SGDLS, CDR2 YYNGEE. The CDR3 is CASQSTGINGYTF. The CDR3 DNA reads TGTGCCAGCCAAAGCACAGGGATCAATGGCTACACCTTC.

This clone was recorded only once. The V call is TRBV4-1, the J call TRBJ1-4, with D tentatively TRBD1 (5 bases). Trimming shortened V by 4 bases and J by 2 bases, and 11 bases separated the two germline ends. Germline V gives CDR1 MGHRA, CDR2 YSYEKL. The CDR3 totals 15 residues. The CDR3 loop reads CASSPRDWTNEKLFF. The CDR3 coding sequence is TGCGCCAGCAGCCCTCGGGACTGGACTAATGAAAAACTGTTTTTT.

The chain recombines TRBV7-2 with TRBJ2-1; no reliable D call. The CDR3 has 13 residues. The germline gives CDR1 SGHTA, CDR2 FQGNSA. Trimming pared 2 bases from V and 8 bases from J, leaving 10 bases between. The DNA of the CDR3 is TGTGCCAGCAGCTTAACAAGGAGCCATGAGCAGTTCTTC. Its protein product is CASSLTRSHEQFF.

The V call is TRBV3-1 (or the pseudogene TRBV3-2), the J call TRBJ2-7; tentative D call: TRBD2 (6 bases). This CDR3 region has 16 residues. V gave up 2 bases and J gave up 0 bases, with 14 bases separating them. Germline V gene lookup returns CDR1 LGHDT and CDR2 YNNKEL (reference sequence). CDR3: CASSQTLSGASYEQYF. The CDR3 DNA reads as TGTGCCAGCAGCCAAACCCTTAGCGGAGCCTCCTACGAGCAGTACTTC.

The chain employs TRBV15 and TRBJ2-5, with unresolved D. The V end lost 0 bases, the J end lost 6 bases, and 5 bases lay between the germline ends. Germline V gives CDR1 LNHNV, CDR2 YYDKDF (reference sequence). The CDR3 length is 12 residues. Here the CDR3 DNA reads TGTGCCACCAGCAGAGACTGGAAGACCCAGTACTTC. Translating gives CATSRDWKTQYF. The whole variable domain, remainder taken from reference TRBV15 and TRBJ2-5, is DAMVIQNPRYQVTQFGKPVTLSCSQTLNHNVMYWYQQKSSQAPKLLFHYYDKDFNNEADTPDNFQSRRPNTSFCFLDIRSPGLGDTAMYLCATSRDWKTQYFGPGTRLLVL.